This T cell receptor (beta chain) was found in a study of blood T cell repertoires in COVID-19. Data came from immunoSEQ multiplex PCR; TCRdb stores just in-frame clones and leaves some out. The sample consists of about 140,000 clones, nearly 80% of them appearing once. The V end lost 4 bases, the J end lost 4 bases, and 5 bases lay between the germline ends. There are 11 residues in the CDR3. Germline CDR1 reads SQVTM; CDR2 reads ANQGSEA. The V gene is TRBV29-1, the J gene TRBJ1-3; D remains ambiguous. The receptor comes from a woman aged 50 to 60 who had recovered from COVID-19. Sequencing was done on a sample of PBMCs or T cells enriched from blood (not recorded which). The CDR3 DNA sequence: TGCAGCGTTGGCCAGGGAAACACCATATATTTT. Translating it yields CSVGQGNTIYF.